This entry is about one TCR beta chain. These data originate in a study of blood T cell repertoires in COVID-19. The overall study: Donors in the United States, Italy and Spain gave samples during acute or convalescent COVID-19. Sources were T cells, B-cell-depleted T cells, or PBMCs; the material itself was cDNA or gDNA.

CDR3 length: 19 residues. With V trimmed by 2 bases and J by 3 bases, 13 bases remained unmatched. CDR1 and CDR2 (germline): MRHNA, SNTAGT. In the original processing: By means of reference gene primer amplification, nucleated cell counts were estimated. TCRdb's table, derived via immunoSEQ multiplex PCR, lists solely in-frame clones and lacks some. Clone size and V and J calls were adopted from that table, with D and trimming inferred from the DNA. The data contain roughly 64,000 clones, 85% to 90% of them singletons. The rearrangement uses TRBV6-4 and TRBJ2-3, with 11 bases matching TRBD2. The receptor's source is a man aged 50-59 years with active COVID-19. Specimen: peripheral blood. CDR3 loop: CASSDGSSGRLRETDTQYF. CDR3 bases: TGTGCCAGCAGTGACGGATCTAGCGGGAGGTTGAGGGAGACAGATACGCAGTATTTT.